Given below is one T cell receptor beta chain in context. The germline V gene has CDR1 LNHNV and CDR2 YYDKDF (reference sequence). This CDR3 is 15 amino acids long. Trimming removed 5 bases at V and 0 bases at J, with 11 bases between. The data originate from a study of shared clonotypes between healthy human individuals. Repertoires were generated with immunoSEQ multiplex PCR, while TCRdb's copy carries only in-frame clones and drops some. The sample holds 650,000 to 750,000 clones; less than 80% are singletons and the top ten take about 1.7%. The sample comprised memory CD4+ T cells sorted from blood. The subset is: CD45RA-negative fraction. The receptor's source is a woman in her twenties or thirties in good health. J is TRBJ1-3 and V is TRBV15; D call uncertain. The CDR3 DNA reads TGTGCCACCAGCGTCTATGGGATCTCTGGAAACACCATATATTTT. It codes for CATSVYGISGNTIYF.